The next 8 T cell receptor beta chains were all read from a single sample in a study of T cells expressing NK-cell markers. TCRdb re-called the 5' RACE reads; one entry per CDR3 protein, DNA not given. Its clone listing holds hundreds of thousands of distinct CDR3 sequences. Specimen: blood T cells: a sorted CD56 or NKG2C T cell subset, CD4+ or CD8+ T cells, or bulk PBMC T cells (not recorded which). The source of these receptors is a woman aged 18 to 75 in good health.

The V call is TRBV29-1, the J call TRBJ1-2; TCRdb's D call of TRBD1 is untestable without DNA. The CDR3 length is 12 residues. Germline loops: CDR1 SQVTM, CDR2 ANQGSEA. This chain's CDR3 is CSDRQANYGYTF.

The V gene is TRBV5-1, the J gene TRBJ2-3; TCRdb's D gene call, TRBD2, goes unchecked for lack of DNA. CDR3 length: 14 amino acids. CDR1 SGHRS and CDR2 YFSETQ come from the germline V gene. The CDR3 region is CASNSGGATDTQYF.

The chain joins TRBV7-3 to TRBJ2-5; the TCRdb call, TRBD1, lacks DNA for checking. The CDR3 extends over 13 amino acids. Germline V CDR1 and CDR2: SGHTA, FQGTGA. The CDR3 loop reads CASSQEGVETQYF. The whole variable domain, filled in from reference TRBV7-3 and TRBJ2-5, reads GAGVSQTPSNKVTEKGKYVELRCDPISGHTALYWYRQSLGQGPEFLIYFQGTGAADDSGLPNDRFFAVRPEGSVSTLKIQRTERGDSAVYLCASSQEGVETQYFGPGTRLLVL.

The CDR3 here is CASSSARTGRPDTQYF. This chain uses TRBV28 with TRBJ2-3; with no DNA, the TCRdb D assignment of TRBD2 cannot be verified. From germline, CDR1 is MDHEN and CDR2 SYDVKM. The CDR3 extends over 16 amino acids.

The V and J genes are TRBV5-1 and TRBJ2-3; TCRdb picks TRBD1, but there is no DNA to check that call. This CDR3 is built from 16 residues. CDR1 is SGHRS, CDR2 YFSETQ, per germline. The CDR3 is CASSLRGQGEADTQYF.

CDR3 sequence reads: CASSSHFSGKRGNEQFF. The chain uses TRBV12-3 or TRBV12-4 and TRBJ2-1; as DNA is missing, the TRBD2 call by TCRdb cannot be tested. The CDR3 length is 17 residues.

The chain joins TRBV6-2 or TRBV6-3 to TRBJ2-5; absent DNA, TCRdb's TRBD1 call cannot be checked. The CDR3 is 13 amino acids. Germline CDR1 MNHEY, CDR2 SVGEGT. The CDR3 loop is CASSYPGEETQYF.

The rearrangement uses TRBV6-2 or TRBV6-3 and TRBJ2-2; there is no DNA to check the TCRdb D call of TRBD1. The length of the CDR3 is 14 residues. Germline V CDR1 and CDR2: MNHEY, SVGEGT. CDR3: CASWDDRNTGELFF.